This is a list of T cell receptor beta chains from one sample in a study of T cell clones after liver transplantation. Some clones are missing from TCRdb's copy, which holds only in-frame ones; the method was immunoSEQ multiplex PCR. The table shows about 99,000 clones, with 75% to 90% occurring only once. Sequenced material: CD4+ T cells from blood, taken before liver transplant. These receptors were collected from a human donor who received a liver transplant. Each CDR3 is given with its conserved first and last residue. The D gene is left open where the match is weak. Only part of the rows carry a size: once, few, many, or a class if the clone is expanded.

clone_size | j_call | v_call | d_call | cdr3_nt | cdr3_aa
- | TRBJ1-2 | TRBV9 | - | TGTGCCAGCAGCACCCCCAATAGGAGCTTGCTTAACTATGGCTACACCTTC | CASSTPNRSLLNYGYTF
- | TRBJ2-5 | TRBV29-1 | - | TGCAGCGTTGCACCACCAAAGACCCAGTACTTC | CSVAPPKTQYF
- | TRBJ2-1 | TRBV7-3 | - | TGTGCCAGCAGGTCCTTGTCCGGACAGGAGCAGTTCTTC | CASRSLSGQEQFF
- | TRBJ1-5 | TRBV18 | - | TGTGCCAGCTCACCATCCGGTAGCAATCAGCCCCAGCATTTT | CASSPSGSNQPQHF
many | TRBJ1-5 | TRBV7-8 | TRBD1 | TGTGCCAGCAGCTTAAACCCAGGGGGCGTGATAGGTCAGCCCCAGCATTTT | CASSLNPGGVIGQPQHF
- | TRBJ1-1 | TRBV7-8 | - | TGTGCCAGCAGCTTAGGGGTGGTAATGAACACTGAAGCTTTCTTT | CASSLGVVMNTEAFF
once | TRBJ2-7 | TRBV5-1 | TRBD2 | TGCGCCAGCAGCTTGGTTAGTAGCGGGGGGTCCTACGAGCAGTACTTC | CASSLVSSGGSYEQYF
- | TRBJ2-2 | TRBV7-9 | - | TGTGCCAGCAGCGTAGCGGTGACCGGGGAGCTGTTTTTT | CASSVAVTGELFF
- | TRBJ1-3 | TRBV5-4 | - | TGTGCCAGCAGCTTGACAGCGTCCTCTGGAAACACCATATATTTT | CASSLTASSGNTIYF
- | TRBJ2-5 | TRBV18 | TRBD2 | TGTGCCAGCTCACCACCCGGACTAGCGGGGGGGCAAGAGACCCAGTACTTC | CASSPPGLAGGQETQYF
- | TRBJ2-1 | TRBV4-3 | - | TGCGCCAGCCAATTGGGAACAGAGCCCTACAATGAGCAGTTCTTC | CASQLGTEPYNEQFF
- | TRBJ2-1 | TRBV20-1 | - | TGCAGTGCTGCATGGGGGGATGAGCAGTTCTTC | CSAAWGDEQFF
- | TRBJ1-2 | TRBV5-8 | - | TGTGCCAGCAGCCAGGCGGGATCGTATGGCTACACCTTC | CASSQAGSYGYTF
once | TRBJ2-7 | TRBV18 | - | TGTGCCAGCTCACCCCGAGCGTCGAGCTCCTACGAGCAGTACTTC | CASSPRASSSYEQYF
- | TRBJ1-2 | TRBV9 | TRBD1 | TGTGCCAGCAGCGGGGCTCGGGACAGGGAGAACTATGGCTACACCTTC | CASSGARDRENYGYTF
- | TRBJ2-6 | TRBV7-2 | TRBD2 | TGTGCCAGCAGCTCAAAGGGGAGGGCGGGGGCCAACGTCCTGACTTTC | CASSSKGRAGANVLTF
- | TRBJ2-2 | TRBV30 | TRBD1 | TGTGCCTGGACTGGACAGGGGGTTATCACCGGGGAGCTGTTTTTT | CAWTGQGVITGELFF
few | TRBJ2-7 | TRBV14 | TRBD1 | TGTGCCAGCAGCCAAGATTGGGGACAGGGTTACGAGCAGTACTTC | CASSQDWGQGYEQYF
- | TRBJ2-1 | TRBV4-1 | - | TGCGCCAGCAGCCAAGCTGCCGGGGGATGGCAGTTCTTC | CASSQAAGGWQFF
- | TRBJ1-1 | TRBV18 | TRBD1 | TGTGCCAGCTCACGCCCGGCAGGGGGCATGAACACTGAAGCTTTCTTT | CASSRPAGGMNTEAFF
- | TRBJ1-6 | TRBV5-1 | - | TGCGCCAGCAGCTCGACAGCTACCAATTCACCCCTCCACTTT | CASSSTATNSPLHF
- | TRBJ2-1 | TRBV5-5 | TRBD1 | TGTGCCAGCAGCCTCCGGGACAGAGCCTACAATGAGCAGTTCTTC | CASSLRDRAYNEQFF
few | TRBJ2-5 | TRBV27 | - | TGTGCCAGCAGTTCTCCCGGCGGGGTCTCTAGTGGGACCCAGTACTTC | CASSSPGGVSSGTQYF
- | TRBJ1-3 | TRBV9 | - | TGTGCCAGCAGCGGGGTCGGGACTCGAAACACCATATATTTT | CASSGVGTRNTIYF
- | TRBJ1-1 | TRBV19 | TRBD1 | TGTGCCAGTAGCCAAGGGGGCAGTAGGACTGAAGCTTTCTTT | CASSQGGSRTEAFF
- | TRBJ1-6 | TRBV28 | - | TGTGCCAGCAGCGTCCAGGGGTTACCCCTCCACTTT | CASSVQGLPLHF
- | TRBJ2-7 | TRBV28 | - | TGTGCCAGCAGGGGGAGAGGGTTTGGGACCTACGAGCAGTACTTC | CASRGRGFGTYEQYF
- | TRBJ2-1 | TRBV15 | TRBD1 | TGTGCCACCAGCAGGGGGGGACAGGGAACCAATGAGCAGTTCTTC | CATSRGGQGTNEQFF
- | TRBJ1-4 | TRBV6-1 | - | TGTGCCACAGTGCAGTTCGGGGTAGTGGGTGAAAAACTGTTTTTT | CATVQFGVVGEKLFF
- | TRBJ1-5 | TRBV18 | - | TGTGCCAGCTCACCAGCCAGGGTGGGCAATCAGCCCCAGCATTTT | CASSPARVGNQPQHF
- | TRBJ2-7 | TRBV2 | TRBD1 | TGTGCCAGCGCACATGACAGGGGTTCCTACGAGCAGTACTTC | CASAHDRGSYEQYF
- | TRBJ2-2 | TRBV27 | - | TGTGCCAGCAGTTTCCGGGGACCCGGGGAGCTGTTTTTT | CASSFRGPGELFF
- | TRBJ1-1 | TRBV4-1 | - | TGCGCCAGCAGCCAGGTCGAGAGGGCACGCACTGAAGCTTTCTTT | CASSQVERARTEAFF
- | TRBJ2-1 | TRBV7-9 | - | TGTGCCAGCAGCTCGGGAGCGGGTTCCTACAATGAGCAGTTCTTC | CASSSGAGSYNEQFF
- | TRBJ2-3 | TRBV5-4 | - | TGTGCCAGCAGCTTAGCCATCGGCGGGCCTCGCACAGATACGCAGTATTTT | CASSLAIGGPRTDTQYF
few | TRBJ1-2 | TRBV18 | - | TGTGCCAGCTCACCTGGATCGGCAGGGAGGGCCATGTCCTACACCTTC | CASSPGSAGRAMSYTF
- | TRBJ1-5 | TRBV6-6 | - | TGTGCCAGCAGACCTAGGGTGGGCAATCAGCCCCAGCATTTT | CASRPRVGNQPQHF
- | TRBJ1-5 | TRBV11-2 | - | TGTGCCAGCAGCCTAATCGGTCTTAATCAGCCCCAGCATTTT | CASSLIGLNQPQHF
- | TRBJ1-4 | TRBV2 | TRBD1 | TGTGCCGGGACAGCTTCAACTAATGAAAAACTGTTTTTT | CAGTASTNEKLFF
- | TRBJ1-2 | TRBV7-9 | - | TGTGCCAGCAGCTTAGGGGGAGGCTACACCTTC | CASSLGGGYTF
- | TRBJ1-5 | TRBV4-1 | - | TGCGCCAGCAGCCAAGGATCCAGGGGTCCGCATCAGCCCCAGCATTTT | CASSQGSRGPHQPQHF